Detailed here is one T cell receptor beta chain. This sample stems from a study of blood T cell repertoires in COVID-19. About the study: Researchers got acute and convalescent COVID-19 samples from the United States, Italy and Spain.

Source study methods: Reference gene primer amplification in the assay estimated nucleated cell counts. Measured with immunoSEQ multiplex PCR; TCRdb has only the in-frame clones, and not every one. V and J calls and clone size follow that table, whereas D and trimming were derived from the DNA. The sample comprises about 180,000 clones, 80% of which are singletons, and around 7% rests with the top ten. The germline gives CDR1 ENHRY, CDR2 SYGVKD. This CDR3 contains 10 residues. The source material was peripheral blood. This TCR was recovered from a man between 65 and 85 years old with active or convalescent COVID-19. V gene TRBV10-3 combines with J gene TRBJ1-2, with D uncertain. The CDR3 sequence: CASGDYGYTF. The CDR3 DNA follows: TGTGCGAGCGGGGACTATGGCTACACCTTC.